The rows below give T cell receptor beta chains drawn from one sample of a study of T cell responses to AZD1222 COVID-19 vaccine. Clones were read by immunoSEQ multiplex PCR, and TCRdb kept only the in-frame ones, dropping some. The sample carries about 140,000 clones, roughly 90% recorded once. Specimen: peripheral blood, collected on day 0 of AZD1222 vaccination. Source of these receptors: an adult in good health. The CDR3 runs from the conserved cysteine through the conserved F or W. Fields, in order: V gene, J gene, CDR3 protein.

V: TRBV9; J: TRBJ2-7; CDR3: CASSVAASGTYEQYF
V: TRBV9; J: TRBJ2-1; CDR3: CASSADGLASYNEQFF
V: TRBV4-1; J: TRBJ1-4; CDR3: CASSRITGGREKLFF
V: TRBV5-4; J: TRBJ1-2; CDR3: CASSRGQDLPPYGYTF
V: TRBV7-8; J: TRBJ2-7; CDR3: CASSPSRTDYEQYF
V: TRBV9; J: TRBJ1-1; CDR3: CASSVDGRRTEAFF
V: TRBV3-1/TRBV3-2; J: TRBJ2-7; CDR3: CASSLGTSGTLKEQYF
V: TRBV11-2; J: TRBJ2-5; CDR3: CASSLGFQGLYQETQYF
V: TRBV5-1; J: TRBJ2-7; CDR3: CASSPGTGSYEQYF
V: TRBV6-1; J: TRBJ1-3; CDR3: CASSASGRGSGNTIYF
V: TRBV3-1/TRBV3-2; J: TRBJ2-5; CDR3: CASSQDRNFQETQYF
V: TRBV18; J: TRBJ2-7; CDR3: CASSPVGTGDEQYF
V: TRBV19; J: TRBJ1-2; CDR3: CASSLQGAQNTF
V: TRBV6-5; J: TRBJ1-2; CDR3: CASSYSGTGSGYTF
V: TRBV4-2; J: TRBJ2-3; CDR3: CASSQDLLRSGGDTQYF
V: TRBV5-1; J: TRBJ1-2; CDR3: CASSTGQGIGYTF
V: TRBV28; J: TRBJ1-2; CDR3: CASSPGTANYGYTF
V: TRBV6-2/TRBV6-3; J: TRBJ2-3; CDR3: CASSYSGIITDTQYF
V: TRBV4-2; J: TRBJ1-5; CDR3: CASSQVEGGQPQHF
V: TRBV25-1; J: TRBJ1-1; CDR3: CASSEFSGGKTEAFF
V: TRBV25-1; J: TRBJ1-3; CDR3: CATRGQPGNTIYF
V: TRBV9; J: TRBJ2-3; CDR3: CASRGGRYTDTQYF
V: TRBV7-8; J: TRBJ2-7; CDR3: CASSLAAGGPYEQYF
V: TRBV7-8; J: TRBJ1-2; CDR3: CASSLWGQGDYGYTF
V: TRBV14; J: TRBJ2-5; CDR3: CASSRWASGSQETQYF
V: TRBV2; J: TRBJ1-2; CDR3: CASSSFGYGYTF
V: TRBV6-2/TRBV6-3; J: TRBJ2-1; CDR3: CASSQRDPVYNEQFF
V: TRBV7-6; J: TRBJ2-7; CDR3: CASSYGTSGAYEQYF
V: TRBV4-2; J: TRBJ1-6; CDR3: CASSRNGVYNSPLHF
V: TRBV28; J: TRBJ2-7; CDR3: CASRQRTGGSYEQYF
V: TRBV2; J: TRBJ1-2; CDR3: CASSEDRDYGYTF
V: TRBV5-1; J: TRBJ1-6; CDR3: CASSLVGSGSPLHF
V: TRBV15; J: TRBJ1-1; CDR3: CATSTRQTGTEAFF
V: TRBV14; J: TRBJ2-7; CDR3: CASSQERGGRPAYEQYF
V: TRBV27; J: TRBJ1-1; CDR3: CASSASGELLNTEAFF